These T cell receptor beta chains were read from a single sample in a study of PD-1 blockade in mismatch repair-deficient tumors. TCRdb's table, derived via immunoSEQ multiplex PCR, lists solely in-frame clones and lacks some. The sample lists more than 30,000 clones; 70% to 90% were seen once. The specimen comprised peripheral blood, sampled about 81 weeks after starting pembrolizumab. These receptors were obtained from an adult with mismatch repair-deficient cancer. Each CDR3 is given with its conserved first and last residue. D genes are given only for firm matches. A clone size is listed for some rows: how often the clone was seen (once, few, many), or a class if it is expanded.

cdr3_aa | cdr3_nt | clone_size | v_call | d_call | j_call | cdr3_length
CASRTSGRADTQYF | TGTGCCAGCCGGACTAGCGGGAGGGCGGATACGCAGTATTTT | - | TRBV6-1 | TRBD2 | TRBJ2-3 | 14
CATSRDRQYEQYF | TGTGCCACCAGCAGAGATCGACAGTACGAGCAGTACTTC | - | TRBV15 | - | TRBJ2-7 | 13
CASSLGQGDYNEQFF | TGTGCCAGCAGTCTCGGACAGGGGGACTACAATGAGCAGTTCTTC | - | TRBV11-2 | TRBD1 | TRBJ2-1 | 15
CASSRPGRTSYEQYF | TGTGCCAGCAGTCGCCCAGGACGGACCTCCTACGAGCAGTACTTC | - | TRBV6-1 | - | TRBJ2-7 | 15
CASSILNREDTQYF | TGTGCCAGTAGTATACTGAACAGGGAGGATACGCAGTATTTT | once | TRBV19 | - | TRBJ2-3 | 14
CASSPTTGPHYEQYF | TGTGCCAGCAGTCCGACGACAGGTCCCCACTACGAGCAGTACTTC | - | TRBV6-5 | - | TRBJ2-7 | 15
CASSQTGTGLREQYF | TGCGCCAGCAGCCAAACCGGGACAGGCCTACGTGAGCAGTACTTC | - | TRBV4-3 | TRBD1 | TRBJ2-7 | 15
CASSAQRNTEAFF | TGTGCCAGCAGCGCGCAGAGGAACACTGAAGCTTTCTTT | - | TRBV9 | - | TRBJ1-1 | 13
CASRSGTGDYQPQHF | TGTGCCAGCAGGTCCGGGACAGGGGACTATCAGCCCCAGCATTTT | - | TRBV11-2 | TRBD1 | TRBJ1-5 | 15
CAISESMASGSFDEQYF | TGTGCCATCAGTGAGTCGATGGCTAGCGGGAGCTTCGACGAGCAGTACTTC | - | TRBV10-3 | TRBD2 | TRBJ2-7 | 17
CASSLGGGGTEAFF | TGTGCCAGCAGTTTGGGAGGGGGCGGCACTGAAGCTTTCTTT | - | TRBV28 | TRBD1 | TRBJ1-1 | 14
CASRGVAGEFYNEQFF | TGTGCCAGTAGGGGGGTAGCGGGAGAGTTTTACAATGAGCAGTTCTTC | - | TRBV19 | TRBD2 | TRBJ2-1 | 16
CASSLTPSLSSGRFSEQYF | TGTGCCAGCAGTCTGACCCCATCACTTTCTAGCGGGAGGTTTTCCGAGCAGTACTTC | once | TRBV16 | TRBD2 | TRBJ2-7 | 19
CASSLDIHREQFF | TGTGCTAGCAGCTTAGATATCCACCGGGAGCAGTTCTTC | - | TRBV7-7 | - | TRBJ2-1 | 13
CASRRGYNQPQHF | TGTGCCAGTAGGCGGGGTTACAATCAGCCCCAGCATTTT | - | TRBV19 | - | TRBJ1-5 | 13
CASSLGASGTDTQYF | TGTGCCAGCAGCTTAGGGGCTAGCGGCACAGATACGCAGTATTTT | - | TRBV11-2 | - | TRBJ2-3 | 15
CASSLDRYNEQFF | TGTGCCAGCAGCTTGGACAGATACAATGAGCAGTTCTTC | once | TRBV11-3 | - | TRBJ2-1 | 13
CASTGTAPNYGYTF | TGCGCCAGCACTGGGACAGCGCCTAACTATGGCTACACCTTC | few | TRBV5-1 | TRBD1 | TRBJ1-2 | 14
CASSDFRELGTDTQYF | TGCGCCAGCAGTGATTTCCGGGAGCTGGGGACAGATACGCAGTATTTT | - | TRBV10-2 | - | TRBJ2-3 | 16
CASSNGPPWEEYF | TGTGCCAGTAGTAACGGCCCTCCCTGGGAGGAGTACTTC | - | TRBV19 | - | TRBJ2-7 | 13
CASSPGTFSYNEQFF | TGTGCCAGCAGCCCCGGGACATTCTCCTACAATGAGCAGTTCTTC | - | TRBV7-2 | - | TRBJ2-1 | 15
CASSLLNSNQPQHF | TGTGCCAGCAGCTTATTGAATAGCAATCAGCCCCAGCATTTT | - | TRBV5-6 | - | TRBJ1-5 | 14
CASSLDGGAYGYTF | TGCGCCAGCAGCTTGGACGGAGGAGCGTATGGCTACACCTTC | - | TRBV5-1 | - | TRBJ1-2 | 14
CATPPPGTSVVHEQFF | TGTGCCACCCCTCCACCCGGGACTAGCGTAGTACATGAGCAGTTCTTC | - | TRBV27 | TRBD2 | TRBJ2-1 | 16
CASRDRVYTDTQYF | TGTGCCAGCAGAGACCGGGTCTACACAGATACGCAGTATTTT | - | TRBV2 | - | TRBJ2-3 | 14
CASSLDGQGGSYTF | TGTGCCAGCAGCTTAGATGGACAGGGGGGCAGCTACACCTTC | - | TRBV11-2 | TRBD1 | TRBJ1-2 | 14
CASSSRSTGTRYEQYF | TGTGCCAGCAGCTCTAGAAGCACCGGGACTAGATACGAGCAGTACTTC | - | TRBV7-2 | TRBD2 | TRBJ2-7 | 16
CASSLDRAQETQYF | TGTGCCAGCAGCTTGGACAGAGCACAAGAGACCCAGTACTTC | - | TRBV5-5 | - | TRBJ2-5 | 14
CSVEHRLLNTEAFF | TGCAGCGTTGAGCATCGCCTATTGAACACTGAAGCTTTCTTT | - | TRBV29-1 | - | TRBJ1-1 | 14
CASQGGDAEAFF | TGTGCCAGTCAGGGCGGGGACGCTGAAGCTTTCTTT | - | TRBV9 | - | TRBJ1-1 | 12
CACVDGRSWEAFF | TGTGCCTGCGTAGACGGGCGCTCGTGGGAAGCTTTCTTT | - | TRBV30 | - | TRBJ1-1 | 13
CASSLWPGRVDEQFF | TGTGCCAGCAGCTTATGGCCAGGTCGAGTCGATGAGCAGTTCTTC | - | TRBV7-2 | - | TRBJ2-1 | 15
CASSEDWRVRNIQYF | TGTGCCAGCAGTGAAGATTGGAGGGTTCGGAACATTCAGTACTTC | - | TRBV6-1 | - | TRBJ2-4 | 15
CASSHTRQAVQETQYF | TGTGCCAGCAGCCACACCCGACAGGCAGTACAAGAGACCCAGTACTTC | once | TRBV27 | - | TRBJ2-5 | 16
CASSSEGGQTDTQYF | TGTGCCAGCAGCTCCGAGGGGGGACAGACAGATACGCAGTATTTT | - | TRBV9 | - | TRBJ2-3 | 15
CASSLTMTGTTEAFF | TGCGCCAGCAGCTTGACTATGACAGGGACAACTGAAGCTTTCTTT | - | TRBV5-1 | TRBD1 | TRBJ1-1 | 15
CASSLGDSYNEQFF | TGTGCCAGCAGCTTAGGGGATAGTTACAATGAGCAGTTCTTC | - | TRBV11-2 | - | TRBJ2-1 | 14
CASSLVWRDRPGETQYF | TGTGCCAGCAGCTTAGTTTGGCGGGACAGGCCGGGAGAGACCCAGTACTTC | - | TRBV11-2 | TRBD1 | TRBJ2-5 | 17
CASSSTGDFYEQYF | TGCGCCAGCAGCTCGACAGGGGATTTCTACGAGCAGTACTTC | - | TRBV5-1 | TRBD1 | TRBJ2-7 | 14
CAIETGSNTGELFF | TGTGCCATCGAAACAGGTTCGAACACCGGGGAGCTGTTTTTT | - | TRBV10-3 | - | TRBJ2-2 | 14
CASSLSTGSGAQPQHF | TGTGCCAGCAGTTTATCCACAGGGTCAGGGGCGCAGCCCCAGCATTTT | - | TRBV28 | - | TRBJ1-5 | 16
CASSFRGLGTDTQYF | TGTGCCAGCAGTTTTAGGGGGCTGGGGACAGATACGCAGTATTTT | - | TRBV6-6 | TRBD1 | TRBJ2-3 | 15
CASSIGAPGRYEVNTDTQYF | TGTGCCAGTAGTATAGGAGCCCCGGGAAGATACGAGGTTAACACAGATACGCAGTATTTT | - | TRBV19 | - | TRBJ2-3 | 20
CASSSGTSGSNEQFF | TGTGCCAGCAGCTCCGGTACTAGCGGGAGCAATGAGCAGTTCTTC | - | TRBV27 | TRBD2 | TRBJ2-1 | 15
CASTLGGGEGEQFF | TGTGCCAGCACCCTAGGTGGGGGGGAAGGTGAGCAGTTCTTC | - | TRBV9 | TRBD2 | TRBJ2-1 | 14
CASSPGQGVHEQYF | TGCGCCAGCAGTCCGGGACAGGGGGTCCACGAGCAGTACTTC | - | TRBV5-1 | TRBD1 | TRBJ2-7 | 14
CASRGEGTEAFF | TGCGCCAGCAGGGGGGAAGGCACTGAAGCTTTCTTT | - | TRBV10-2 | - | TRBJ1-1 | 12
CASSQGYNRVFNQPQHF | TGTGCCAGCAGCCAAGGTTATAACAGGGTTTTTAATCAGCCCCAGCATTTT | - | TRBV4-2 | - | TRBJ1-5 | 17
CASSRDRGNTEAFF | TGTGCCAGCAGCCGGGACAGGGGAAACACTGAAGCTTTCTTT | - | TRBV27 | TRBD1 | TRBJ1-1 | 14
CASSLAGGPEAFF | TGCGCCAGCAGCTTGGCAGGGGGGCCTGAAGCTTTCTTT | - | TRBV5-1 | TRBD1 | TRBJ1-1 | 13
CASSRATTGGGETQYF | TGTGCCAGCAGTCGGGCCACAACCGGGGGGGGAGAGACCCAGTACTTC | - | TRBV7-2 | TRBD2 | TRBJ2-5 | 16